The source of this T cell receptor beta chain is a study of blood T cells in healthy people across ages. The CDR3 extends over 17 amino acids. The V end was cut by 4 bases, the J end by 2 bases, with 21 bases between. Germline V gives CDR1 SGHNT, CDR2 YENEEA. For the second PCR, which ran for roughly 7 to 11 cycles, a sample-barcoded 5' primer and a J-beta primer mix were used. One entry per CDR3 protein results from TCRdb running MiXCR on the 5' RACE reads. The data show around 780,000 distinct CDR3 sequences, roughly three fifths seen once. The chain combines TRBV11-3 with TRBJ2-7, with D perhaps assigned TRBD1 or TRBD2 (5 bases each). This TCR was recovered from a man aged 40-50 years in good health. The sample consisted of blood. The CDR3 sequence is CASSSRIAGRVAYEQYF. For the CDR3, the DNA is TGTGCCAGCAGCTCAAGAATCGCGGGCAGGGTGGCCTACGAGCAGTACTTC.